The 27 T cell receptor beta chains given below trace back to one sample, sequenced in a study of identical twins. TCRdb analysed the 5' RACE reads with MiXCR anew, one entry per CDR3 protein. This table has 250,000 or so distinct CDR3 sequences, about 7.3% appearing once. These data were likewise used in another study, on yellow fever vaccine responses in identical twins.

The sequenced sample consisted of memory (CD45RO+) T cells sorted from blood. The receptors stem from a woman aged 18-29 years in good health.

This clonotype was found many times. The chain has TRBV15 and TRBJ2-5; a weak D match, TRBD2 (5 bases). Germline-derived CDR1 and CDR2 are LNHNV and YYDKDF (reference sequence). Trimming stripped 1 base from V and 2 bases from J, with 14 bases between. CDR3 length: 16 amino acids. CDR3 amino acids: CATSRVMSRGQETQYF. CDR3 DNA sequence: TGTGCCACCAGCAGAGTTATGAGCCGAGGGCAAGAGACCCAGTACTTC.

This clonotype occurred many times. The rearrangement links TRBV28 to TRBJ2-1, with 8 bases aligning to TRBD1. The trim removed 6 bases at V and 4 bases at J, leaving 5 bases unmatched. This CDR3 contains 14 residues. Germline V gene data show CDR1 as MDHEN and CDR2 as SYDVKM. Here the CDR3 reads CASRTGDAYNEQFF. The CDR3 coding sequence is TGTGCCAGCAGGACAGGGGACGCGTACAATGAGCAGTTCTTC. Complete variable domain (other parts from reference TRBV28 and TRBJ2-1): DVKVTQSSRYLVKRTGEKVFLECVQDMDHENMFWYRQDPGLGLRLIYFSYDVKMKEKGDIPEGYSVSREKKERFSLILESASTNQTSMYLCASRTGDAYNEQFFGPGTRLTVL.

As to this clonotype: One base away lies a much larger clone, so this may be a sequencing read error. This chain links TRBV20-1 with TRBJ2-5; the match to TRBD2 covers 12 bases. This CDR3 spans 17 amino acids. Germline values: CDR1 DFQATT, CDR2 SNEGSKA (reference sequence). The CDR3 is CCARERTSGRQQETQYF. In nucleotides, the CDR3 is TGCTGTGCTAGAGAGCGCACTAGCGGGAGGCAACAAGAGACCCAGTACTTC.

At least ten counts were recorded for this clonotype. V is TRBV5-1 and J is TRBJ1-4, with D possibly matching TRBD1 (5 bases). CDR3 size: 15 residues. Trimming took off 2 bases at V and 7 bases at J, with 15 bases between the two ends. CDR1 is SGHRS, CDR2 YFSETQ, per germline. The DNA of the CDR3 is TGCGCCAGCAGCTTCGGGGCCGCTCAGGGTGAAAAACTGTTTTTT. This translates into CASSFGAAQGEKLFF.

The CDR3 is CASTPGFSYNEQFF. In DNA, the CDR3 is TGTGCCAGCACCCCTGGGTTCTCCTACAATGAGCAGTTCTTC. This rearrangement joins TRBV28 to TRBJ2-1; the D is unclear. The CDR3 spans 14 residues. Trimming shortened V by 7 bases and J by 0 bases, and 10 bases separated the two germline ends. Germline CDR1 and CDR2: MDHEN and SYDVKM. The full variable domain, its missing parts supplied by reference TRBV28 and TRBJ2-1, is DVKVTQSSRYLVKRTGEKVFLECVQDMDHENMFWYRQDPGLGLRLIYFSYDVKMKEKGDIPEGYSVSREKKERFSLILESASTNQTSMYLCASTPGFSYNEQFFGPGTRLTVL.

The chain employs TRBV28 and TRBJ2-4, with TRBD1 matching over 10 bases. CDR3 length: 15 residues. J gave up 9 bases and V 3 bases, and 8 bases lay outside the gene matches. In germline, CDR1 is MDHEN, CDR2 SYDVKM. The CDR3 loop reads CASSFYRDRGFIQYF. CDR3 bases: TGTGCCAGCAGTTTCTACCGGGACAGGGGTTTCATTCAGTACTTC.

This clonotype occurred a few times. The chain couples TRBV3-1 to TRBJ2-7; D may correspond to TRBD1 or TRBD2 (5 bases each). Germline CDR1 is LGHDT and CDR2 is YNNKEL (reference sequence). Trimming took 4 bases from V and 3 from J, leaving 13 bases between them. The CDR3 sequence is 14 residues long. The DNA of the CDR3 is TGTGCCAGCAGCCGAAAAGGGACGGTCTACGAGCAGTACTTC. Residues: CASSRKGTVYEQYF.

The V call is TRBV3-1, the J call TRBJ2-2; possible D gene TRBD1, 6 bases. V was shortened by 7 bases and J by 4 bases, with 16 bases between the two germline ends. Germline loops: CDR1 LGHDT, CDR2 YNNKEL (reference sequence). This CDR3 is built from 15 residues. The chain's CDR3 is CASTRTTGSTGELFF. The CDR3 DNA follows: TGTGCCAGCACCCGAACGACAGGTTCCACCGGGGAGCTGTTTTTT.

This clonotype was observed many times. The genes are TRBV11-2 and TRBJ1-2; unclear D gene. CDR1 is SGHAT and CDR2 is FQNNGV in the germline V gene. Trimming removed 5 bases at V and 4 bases at J, with 11 bases between. The CDR3 has 13 residues. CDR3 sequence (DNA): TGTGCCAGCAGCCCCGGGTTGAGCTATGGCTACACCTTC. It codes for CASSPGLSYGYTF.

CDR3 nucleotide sequence: TGTGCCAGCAGTTTAAGTTACGCAGCCAAAAACATTCAGTACTTC. Its translation: CASSLSYAAKNIQYF. This chain uses TRBV12-3 or TRBV12-4 with TRBJ2-4; no clear D. The CDR3 consists of 15 residues. Deletions cut 2 bases from V and 0 bases from J, with 8 bases between.

This chain connects TRBV6-5 to TRBJ2-5; no definite D call. This CDR3 spans 13 amino acids. Trimming shortened V by 2 bases and J by 7 bases, and 11 bases separated the two germline ends. Germline V gives CDR1 MNHEY, CDR2 SVGAGI. CDR3 DNA sequence: TGTGCCAGCAGTTACGGGGTGTCGGGGACCCAGTACTTC. Protein: CASSYGVSGTQYF.

The chain carries TRBV20-1 and TRBJ2-1, with D hard to call. The CDR3 is 14 amino acids. Trimming took off 6 bases at V and 0 bases at J, with 12 bases between the two ends. In germline, CDR1 is DFQATT, CDR2 SNEGSKA (reference sequence). The DNA of the CDR3 is TGCAGTGCAACCGGACGGAGCTCCTACAATGAGCAGTTCTTC. This translates into CSATGRSSYNEQFF.

Only a few counts were recorded for this clonotype. The J gene is TRBJ2-1, the V gene TRBV20-1; possibly TRBD2 for D (6 bases). This CDR3 region has 15 residues. V was shortened by 3 bases and J by 6 bases, with 18 bases between the two germline ends. Germline V gene lookup returns CDR1 DFQATT and CDR2 SNEGSKA (reference sequence). The DNA for the CDR3 is TGCAGTGCTAGTGGGGGACTCCTCATCAGCAATGAGCAGTTCTTC. Translation gives CSASGGLLISNEQFF.

The chain couples TRBV5-6 to TRBJ2-4; D is unresolved. CDR1 and CDR2 from the germline V gene are SGHDT and YYEEEE. Trimming cost V 6 bases and J 8 bases, with 15 bases left between them. The CDR3 sequence is 13 residues long. CDR3 nucleotides: TGTGCCAGCACCGAAAGGTTGGGGTACATTCAGTACTTC. This sequence encodes CASTERLGYIQYF.

Many counts were recorded for this clonotype. The V and J genes are TRBV3-1 and TRBJ1-5; D not certain. Trimming removed 4 bases at V and 10 bases at J, with 17 bases between. CDR1 is LGHDT and CDR2 is YNNKEL in the germline V gene (reference sequence). The CDR3 runs to 14 residues. CDR3 coding DNA: TGTGCCAGCAGCCCTGGGCCCGGGTCGGGTCCCCAGCATTTT. It specifies CASSPGPGSGPQHF.

There are a few counts of this clonotype. The chain combines TRBV24-1 with TRBJ2-2; 10 nucleotides line up with TRBD1. The CDR3 runs to 17 residues. After removal of 3 bases from V and 5 bases from J, the junction contained 8 bases not matched to a gene. Germline lookup yields CDR1 KGHDR and CDR2 SFDVKD. The CDR3 DNA is TGTGCCACCAGTGATAGACAGGGGGCGCGGGGGACCGGGGAGCTGTTTTTT. Translation: CATSDRQGARGTGELFF.

This rearrangement joins TRBV12-3 or TRBV12-4 to TRBJ2-2; D call uncertain. The CDR3 spans 15 residues. V was cut by 3 bases and J by 5 bases, with 13 bases left in between. CDR3 nucleotides: TGTGCCAGCAGTTTCGGGTCAGGCAGAACCGGGGAGCTGTTTTTT. It encodes CASSFGSGRTGELFF.

This clonotype was recorded at least ten times. V and J are TRBV20-1 and TRBJ2-2; the D call may be TRBD1 or TRBD2 (5 bases each). The CDR3 sequence is 15 residues long. Germline lookup yields CDR1 DFQATT and CDR2 SNEGSKA (reference sequence). Trimming stripped 1 base from V and 0 bases from J, with 9 bases between. CDR3 coding DNA: TGCAGTGCTAGAGGGGGGATCGCGAACACCGGGGAGCTGTTTTTT. Its translation: CSARGGIANTGELFF.

This clonotype was counted many times. V usage is TRBV10-3 and J usage is TRBJ2-1, with TRBD2 identical over 7 bases. V lost 4 bases to trimming and J lost 4 bases; unmatched junction nucleotides: 10. The germline V gene encodes CDR1 ENHRY and CDR2 SYGVKD. The CDR3 is 16 residues long. CDR3 bases: TGTGCCATCAGTGCCGCCGGGGGGACCCTATACAATGAGCAGTTCTTC. Its translation is CAISAAGGTLYNEQFF.

This clonotype occurred many times. The chain couples TRBV20-1 to TRBJ2-3; D uncertain. Germline V gene sequence: CDR1 DFQATT, CDR2 SNEGSKA (reference sequence). The CDR3 has 12 residues. Trimming pared 3 bases from V and 2 bases from J, leaving 6 bases between. The CDR3 nucleotides read TGCAGTGCTAGTGGAGACACAGATACGCAGTATTTT. Translation gives CSASGDTDTQYF.

This clonotype was found a few times. This chain uses TRBV20-1 with TRBJ1-5; TRBD1 is a possible D gene (6 bases). Germline loops: CDR1 DFQATT, CDR2 SNEGSKA (reference sequence). Trimming left V 6 bases short and J 5 bases short, with 14 bases between. The CDR3 has 13 amino acids. As DNA, the CDR3 is TGCAGTGCGGAGGGGGGGATCGATCAGCCCCAGCATTTT. Its protein is CSAEGGIDQPQHF.

This clonotype was picked up many times. The J gene is TRBJ1-5, the V gene TRBV5-1; TRBD1 aligns across 8 bases. This CDR3 has 14 residues. Unmatched junction bases numbered 7, after V lost 5 bases and J lost 6 bases. The germline V gene encodes CDR1 SGHRS and CDR2 YFSETQ. CDR3 DNA: TGCGCCAGCAGGCCGGGACAGGAGGGTCAGCCCCAGCATTTT. Protein: CASRPGQEGQPQHF. Together with reference TRBV5-1 and TRBJ1-5, the CDR3 gives the full variable domain: KAGVTQTPRYLIKTRGQQVTLSCSPISGHRSVSWYQQTPGQGLQFLFEYFSETQRNKGNFPGRFSGRQFSNSRSEMNVSTLELGDSALYLCASRPGQEGQPQHFGDGTRLSIL.

This clonotype has just a few counts. This chain uses TRBV3-1 with TRBJ1-1; TRBD1 might be the D (6 bases). The V gene lost 3 bases and the J gene lost 1 base, with 9 bases spanning the gap. This CDR3 region has 14 residues. CDR1 is LGHDT, CDR2 YNNKEL, per germline (reference sequence). In DNA form, the CDR3 reads TGTGCCAGCAGCCATGGGACATCGAACACTGAAGCTTTCTTT. Residues: CASSHGTSNTEAFF.

The chain carries TRBV28 and TRBJ1-5; D call uncertain. The CDR3 extends over 15 amino acids. Trimming took 1 base from V and 0 from J, leaving 7 bases between them. Germline-derived CDR1 and CDR2 are MDHEN and SYDVKM. This CDR3 is CASSLSGYSNQPQHF. The DNA of the CDR3 is TGTGCCAGCAGTTTATCAGGTTATAGCAATCAGCCCCAGCATTTT.

This clonotype was recorded many times. V and J are TRBV12-3 or TRBV12-4 and TRBJ1-1; D possibly corresponds to TRBD1 (5 bases). Trimming pared 3 bases from V and 1 base from J, leaving 9 bases between. This CDR3 region has 14 residues. In nucleotides, the CDR3 is TGTGCCAGCAGTTTTTCGGGGGGGAACACTGAAGCTTTCTTT. Protein product: CASSFSGGNTEAFF.

This clonotype occurred many times. The V call is TRBV11-1, the J call TRBJ2-4; 16 bases map to TRBD2. This CDR3 contains 18 residues. Germline assignment: CDR1 SGHAT and CDR2 FQDESV (reference sequence). The V segment lost 5 bases and the J segment 8 bases; nucleotides outside the gene matches: 12. DNA for the CDR3: TGTGCCAGCAGCCCCCGTATGGGACTAGCGGGAGGGAAATACATTCAGTACTTC. It translates to CASSPRMGLAGGKYIQYF.

This clonotype has a count of ten or more. The chain combines TRBV20-1 with TRBJ1-5; D gene uncertain. Germline loops: CDR1 DFQATT, CDR2 SNEGSKA (reference sequence). CDR3 length equals 13 residues. Trimming left V 5 bases short and J 0 bases short, with 8 bases between. As DNA, the CDR3 is TGCAGTGCTCCCCCGACTAGCAATCAGCCCCAGCATTTT. This sequence encodes CSAPPTSNQPQHF.